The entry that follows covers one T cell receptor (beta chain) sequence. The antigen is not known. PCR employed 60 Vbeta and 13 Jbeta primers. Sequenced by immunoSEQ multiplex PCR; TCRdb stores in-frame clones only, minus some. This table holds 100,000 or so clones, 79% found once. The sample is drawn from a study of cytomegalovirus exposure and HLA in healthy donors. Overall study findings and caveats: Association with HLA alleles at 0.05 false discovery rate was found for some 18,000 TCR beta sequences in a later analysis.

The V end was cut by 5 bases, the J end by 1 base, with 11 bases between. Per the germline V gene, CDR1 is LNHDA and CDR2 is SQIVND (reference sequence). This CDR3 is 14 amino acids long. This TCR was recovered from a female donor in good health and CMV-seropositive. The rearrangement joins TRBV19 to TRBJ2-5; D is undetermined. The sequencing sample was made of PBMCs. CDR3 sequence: CASSETVSQETQYF. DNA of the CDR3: TGTGCCAGTAGTGAAACGGTCTCCCAAGAGACCCAGTACTTC.